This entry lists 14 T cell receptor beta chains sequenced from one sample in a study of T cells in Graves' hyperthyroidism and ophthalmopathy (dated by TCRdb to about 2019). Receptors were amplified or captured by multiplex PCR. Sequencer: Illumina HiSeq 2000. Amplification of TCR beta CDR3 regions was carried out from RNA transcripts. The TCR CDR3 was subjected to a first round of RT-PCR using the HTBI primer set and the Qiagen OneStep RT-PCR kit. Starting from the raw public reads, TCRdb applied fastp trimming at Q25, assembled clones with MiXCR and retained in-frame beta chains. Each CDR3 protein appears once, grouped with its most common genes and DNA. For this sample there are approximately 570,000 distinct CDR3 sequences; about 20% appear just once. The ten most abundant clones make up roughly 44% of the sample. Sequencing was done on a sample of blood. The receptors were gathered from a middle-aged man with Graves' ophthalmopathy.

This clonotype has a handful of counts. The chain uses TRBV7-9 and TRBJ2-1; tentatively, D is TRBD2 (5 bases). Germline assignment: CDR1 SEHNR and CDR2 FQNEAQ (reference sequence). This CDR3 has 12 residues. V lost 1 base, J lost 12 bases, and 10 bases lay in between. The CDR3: CASSLGERTQFF. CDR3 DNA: TGTGCCAGCAGCTTAGGGGAGCGAACGCAGTTCTTC.

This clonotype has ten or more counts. CDR3 sequence reads: CAWSVGINQPQHF. The CDR3, as DNA: TGTGCCTGGAGTGTAGGGATCAATCAGCCCCAGCATTTT. This chain links TRBV30 with TRBJ1-5; D remains unclear. This CDR3 is 13 amino acids long. V was trimmed by 0 bases and J by 3 bases, leaving 6 bases between them. Germline V lookup: CDR1 GTSNPN, CDR2 SVGIG (reference sequence).

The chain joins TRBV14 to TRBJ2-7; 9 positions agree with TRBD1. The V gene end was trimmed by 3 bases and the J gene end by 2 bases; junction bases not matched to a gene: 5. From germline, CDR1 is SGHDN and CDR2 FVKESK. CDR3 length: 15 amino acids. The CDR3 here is CASSQRGDRAYEQYF. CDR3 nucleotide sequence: TGTGCCAGCAGCCAGAGAGGGGACAGGGCCTACGAGCAGTACTTC.

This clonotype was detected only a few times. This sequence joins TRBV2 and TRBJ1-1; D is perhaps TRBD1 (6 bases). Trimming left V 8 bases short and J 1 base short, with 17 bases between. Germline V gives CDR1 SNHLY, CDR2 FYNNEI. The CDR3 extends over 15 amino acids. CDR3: CASAPRGAGNTEAFF. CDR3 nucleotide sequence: TGTGCCAGCGCCCCGCGGGGGGCCGGGAACACTGAAGCTTTCTTT.

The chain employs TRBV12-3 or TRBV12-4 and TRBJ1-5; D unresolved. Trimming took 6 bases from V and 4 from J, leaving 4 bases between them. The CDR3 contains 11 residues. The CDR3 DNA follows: TGTGCCAGCAGCCATAATCAGCCCCAGCATTTT. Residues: CASSHNQPQHF.

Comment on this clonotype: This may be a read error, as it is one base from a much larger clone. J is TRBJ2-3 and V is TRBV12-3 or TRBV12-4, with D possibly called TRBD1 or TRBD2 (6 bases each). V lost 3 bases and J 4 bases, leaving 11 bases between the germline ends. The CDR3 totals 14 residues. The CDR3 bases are TGTGCCAGCAGTTTGTCACGGGGGCCAGATACGCAGTATTTT. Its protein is CASSLSRGPDTQYF.

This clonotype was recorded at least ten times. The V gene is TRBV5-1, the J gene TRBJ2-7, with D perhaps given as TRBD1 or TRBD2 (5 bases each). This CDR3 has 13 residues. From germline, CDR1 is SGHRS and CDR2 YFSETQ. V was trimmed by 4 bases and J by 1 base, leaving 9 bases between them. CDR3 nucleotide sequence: TGCGCCAGCAGCGGGACGGTTTCCTACGAGCAGTACTTC. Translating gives CASSGTVSYEQYF.

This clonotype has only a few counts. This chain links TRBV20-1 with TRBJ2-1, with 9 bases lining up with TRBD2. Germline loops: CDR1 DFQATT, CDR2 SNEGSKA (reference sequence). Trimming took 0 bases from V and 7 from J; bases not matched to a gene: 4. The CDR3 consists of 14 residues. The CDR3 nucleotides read TGCAGTGCTAGAGAGGTAGCGGGAGTTAATGAGCAGTTCTTC. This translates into CSAREVAGVNEQFF.

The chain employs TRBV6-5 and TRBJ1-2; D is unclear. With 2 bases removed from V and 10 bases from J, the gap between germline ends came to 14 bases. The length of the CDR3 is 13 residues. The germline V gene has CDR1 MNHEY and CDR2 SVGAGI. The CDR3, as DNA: TGTGCCAGCAGTTACAGCACAGTTTCACACTACACCTTC. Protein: CASSYSTVSHYTF.

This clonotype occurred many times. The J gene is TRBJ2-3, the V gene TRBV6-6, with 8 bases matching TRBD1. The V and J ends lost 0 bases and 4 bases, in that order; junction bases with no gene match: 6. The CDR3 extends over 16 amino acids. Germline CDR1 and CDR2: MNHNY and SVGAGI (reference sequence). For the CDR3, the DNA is TGTGCCAGCAGTTACTCGACAGGGGCTCACCCAGATACGCAGTATTTT. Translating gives CASSYSTGAHPDTQYF.

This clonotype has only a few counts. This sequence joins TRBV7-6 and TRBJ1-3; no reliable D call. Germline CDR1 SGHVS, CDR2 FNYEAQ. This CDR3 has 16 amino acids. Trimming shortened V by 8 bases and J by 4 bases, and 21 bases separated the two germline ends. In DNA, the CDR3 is TGTGCCAGCGCGAGCTCCTTCACTCCGGGAGGAAACACCATATATTTT. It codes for CASASSFTPGGNTIYF.

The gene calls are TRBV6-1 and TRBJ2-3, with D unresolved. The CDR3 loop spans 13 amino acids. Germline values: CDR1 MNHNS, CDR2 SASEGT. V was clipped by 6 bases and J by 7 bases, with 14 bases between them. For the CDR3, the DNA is TGTGCCAGCAGCGTCCTCCTCGGAAATACGCAGTATTTT. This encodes CASSVLLGNTQYF.

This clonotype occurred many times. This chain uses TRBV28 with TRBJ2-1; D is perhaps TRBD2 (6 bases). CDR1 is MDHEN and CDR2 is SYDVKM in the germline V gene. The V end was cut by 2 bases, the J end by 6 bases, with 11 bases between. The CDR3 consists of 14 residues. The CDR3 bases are TGTGCCAGCAGTTTAAGGGGCGGGGTCAATGAGCAGTTCTTC. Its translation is CASSLRGGVNEQFF.

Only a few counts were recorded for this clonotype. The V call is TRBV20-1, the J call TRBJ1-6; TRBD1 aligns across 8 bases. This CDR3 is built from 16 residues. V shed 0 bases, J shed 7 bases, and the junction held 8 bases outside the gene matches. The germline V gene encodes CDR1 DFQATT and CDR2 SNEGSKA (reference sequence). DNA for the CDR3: TGCAGTGCTAGAGACCCGACGGACAGGGCAAATTCACCCCTCCACTTT. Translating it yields CSARDPTDRANSPLHF.